Shown below are 11 T cell receptor beta chains from a single sample sequenced in a study of cytomegalovirus exposure and HLA in healthy donors. PCR was performed using 60 Vbeta and 13 Jbeta primers. Data came from immunoSEQ multiplex PCR; TCRdb stores just in-frame clones and leaves some out. The data hold some 140,000 clones, with about three quarters observed a single time. What was sequenced was PBMCs. These receptor sequences come from a woman between 40 and 50 years old in good health and CMV-seronegative.

This clone was recorded once. The chain combines TRBV11-2 with TRBJ1-2, with a weak D call TRBD1 (5 bases). Germline lookup yields CDR1 SGHAT and CDR2 FQNNGV. V dropped 6 bases and J dropped 2 bases, with 22 bases sitting between them. The CDR3 extends over 17 amino acids. The CDR3 nucleotides read TGTGCCAGCAGGCGAGTGGGGCGCACCCCAATCAACTATGGCTACACCTTC. This codes for CASRRVGRTPINYGYTF.

The V call is TRBV13, the J call TRBJ1-2; D not certain. V dropped 0 bases and J dropped 6 bases, with 8 bases sitting between them. Per the germline V gene, CDR1 is PRHDT and CDR2 is FYEKMQ (reference sequence). CDR3 length equals 13 residues. The DNA of the CDR3 is TGTGCCAGCAGCTTAGGGCAGGAAAATGGCTACACCTTC. It translates to CASSLGQENGYTF.

V and J are TRBV19 and TRBJ2-3; 7 bases fit TRBD2. Trimming at V came to 6 bases and at J to 2 bases, leaving 8 bases not matched to a gene. Germline CDR1 reads LNHDA; CDR2 reads SQIVND (reference sequence). The CDR3 loop spans 15 amino acids. In DNA form, the CDR3 reads TGTGCCAGTAGCCCAGGACTAGGTCCCACAGATACGCAGTATTTT. Translation: CASSPGLGPTDTQYF.

The J gene is TRBJ1-1, the V gene TRBV18; D not resolved. CDR1 is KGHSH, CDR2 LQKENI, per germline. The CDR3 sequence is 16 residues long. V gave up 2 bases and J gave up 1 base, with 14 bases separating them. As DNA, the CDR3 is TGTGCCAGCTCACCAGGGCCACAATGGAAGAACACTGAAGCTTTCTTT. Amino acid sequence: CASSPGPQWKNTEAFF. Variable domain in full (rest from reference TRBV18 and TRBJ1-1): NAGVMQNPRHLVRRRGQEARLRCSPMKGHSHVYWYRQLPEEGLKFMVYLQKENIIDESGMPKERFSAEFPKEGPSILRIQQVVRGDSAAYFCASSPGPQWKNTEAFFGQGTRLTVV.

The chain carries TRBV7-9 and TRBJ2-2, with D possibly matching TRBD2 (5 bases). The germline V gene has CDR1 SEHNR and CDR2 FQNEAQ (reference sequence). Trimming stripped 2 bases from V and 4 bases from J, with 11 bases between. This CDR3 has 15 amino acids. DNA for the CDR3: TGTGCCAGCAGCTTAATCGTAGGGAGCACCGGGGAGCTGTTTTTT. This encodes CASSLIVGSTGELFF. Full variable domain (rest looked up from reference TRBV7-9 and TRBJ2-2): DTGVSQNPRHKITKRGQNVTFRCDPISEHNRLYWYRQTLGQGPEFLTYFQNEAQLEKSRLLSDRFSAERPKGSFSTLEIQRTEQGDSAMYLCASSLIVGSTGELFFGEGSRLTVL.

The rearrangement uses TRBV9 and TRBJ2-2, with TRBD1 matching over 8 bases. The CDR3 contains 18 residues. V gave up 4 bases and J gave up 1 base; unmatched junction bases: 12. The germline V gene encodes CDR1 SGDLS and CDR2 YYNGEE. In DNA form, the CDR3 reads TGTGCCAGCAGCACACGGACAGGGATGACTGGGAACACCGGGGAGCTGTTTTTT. As protein: CASSTRTGMTGNTGELFF.

The V gene is TRBV5-4, the J gene TRBJ1-1, with a tentative D call TRBD1 (6 bases). CDR3 length: 13 residues. Trimming shortened V by 1 base and J by 4 bases, and 8 bases separated the two germline ends. Per the germline V gene, CDR1 is SGHNT and CDR2 is YYREEE (reference sequence). Here the CDR3 DNA reads TGTGCCAGCAGCTTGATACAGGGCACTGAAGCTTTCTTT. The encoded protein is CASSLIQGTEAFF.

The chain couples TRBV4-3 to TRBJ2-3; the match to TRBD2 covers 8 bases. The CDR3 is 18 amino acids. V trimming: 4 bases; J trimming: 3 bases; junction bases outside the gene matches: 15. Germline assignment: CDR1 LGHNA and CDR2 YSLEER. The CDR3 loop reads CASSPQGAGEGYTDTQYF. CDR3 coding DNA: TGCGCCAGCAGCCCCCAAGGAGCGGGGGAGGGATATACAGATACGCAGTATTTT.

CDR3 sequence (DNA): TGTGCCAGCAGACCGGGAATAGATCTACAGTTCTTC. Amino acids: CASRPGIDLQFF. The gene calls are TRBV6-6 and TRBJ2-1, with D possibly TRBD2 on 5 matching bases. The CDR3 has 12 residues. The germline V gene encodes CDR1 MNHNY and CDR2 SVGAGI (reference sequence). The ends were cut back, 6 bases at V and 13 bases at J, with 16 bases in the middle.

The V and J genes are TRBV4-2 and TRBJ1-6; perhaps TRBD1 as D (5 bases). The V and J ends lost 1 base and 9 bases respectively, with 13 bases between them. The CDR3 runs to 15 residues. Germline CDR1 is LGHNA and CDR2 is YNFKEQ. The CDR3 nucleotides read TGTGCCAGCAGCCAAGCAGGGTCGGTAAGTTCACCCCTCCACTTT. It translates to CASSQAGSVSSPLHF.

This chain joins TRBV10-3 and TRBJ2-7; tentative D call: TRBD1 (6 bases). CDR3 length equals 16 residues. Germline V gene lookup returns CDR1 ENHRY and CDR2 SYGVKD. Trimming took 0 bases from V and 0 from J, leaving 12 bases between them. The CDR3 nucleotides are TGTGCCATCAGTGAGTCGGGGGCAGGACGCTCCTACGAGCAGTACTTC. Its protein product is CAISESGAGRSYEQYF.